A single sample gave rise to the 9 T cell receptor beta chains below, sequenced in a study of T-cell memory formation after mild COVID-19. TCRdb re-analysed the 5' RACE reads in MiXCR, keeping a single row per CDR3 protein. The sample contains about 360,000 distinct CDR3 sequences, 14% of which appear only once. The sequenced sample was PBMCs or a T cell subset sorted from them (not recorded which). Receptors were obtained from a man between 18 and 35 years old who had mild COVID-19 (a few samples of this study predate the infection). Cell type and time point are not known.

The V and J genes are TRBV7-2 and TRBJ2-1; 8 bases are shared with TRBD1. Germline V gene sequence: CDR1 SGHTA, CDR2 FQGNSA. The CDR3 runs 15 residues. V lost 4 bases to trimming and J lost 8 bases; unmatched junction nucleotides: 10. The chain's CDR3 is CASSSFGQGQDEQFF. The CDR3 coding sequence is TGTGCCAGCAGCTCCTTCGGACAGGGTCAGGATGAGCAGTTCTTC.

V gene TRBV20-1 combines with J gene TRBJ2-2; D gene uncertain. CDR3 length: 15 residues. Germline V gene data show CDR1 as DFQATT and CDR2 as SNEGSKA (reference sequence). The V end was cut by 3 bases, the J end by 4 bases, with 15 bases between. The CDR3 nucleotides are TGCAGTGCTAGGGACCCTTTTCGGAGCACCGGGGAGCTGTTTTTT. Protein product: CSARDPFRSTGELFF.

This clonotype was seen a handful of times. This chain links TRBV20-1 with TRBJ2-5; 7 bases line up with TRBD1. This CDR3 comprises 14 residues. Losses at the gene ends were 5 bases for V and 5 bases for J; bases not matched to a gene: 11. Germline loops: CDR1 DFQATT, CDR2 SNEGSKA (reference sequence). CDR3 DNA: TGCAGTGCTCCCCCTGGGGGACAGACGGAGACCCAGTACTTC. Translating gives CSAPPGGQTETQYF.

This clonotype appeared a few times. This chain uses TRBV11-2 with TRBJ2-3, with a possible D match to TRBD2 (6 bases). The CDR3 covers 15 residues. CDR1 SGHAT and CDR2 FQNNGV come from the germline V gene. The V end lost 4 bases, the J end lost 0 bases, and 11 bases lay between the germline ends. Here the CDR3 reads CASSSGSSSTDTQYF. In DNA form, the CDR3 reads TGTGCCAGCAGCTCCGGGAGCTCTAGCACAGATACGCAGTATTTT.

This clonotype was counted a few times. The CDR3 loop is CASSPLRRQNLYEQYF. The CDR3 coding sequence is TGTGCCAGCAGCCCCCTCCGACGACAGAACCTCTACGAGCAGTACTTC. This chain links TRBV7-2 with TRBJ2-7; possible D gene TRBD1, 5 bases. Germline CDR1 SGHTA, CDR2 FQGNSA. V dropped 5 bases and J dropped 3 bases, with 20 bases sitting between them. The CDR3 has 16 residues. Full variable domain (outside the CDR3, taken from reference TRBV7-2 and TRBJ2-7): GAGVSQSPSNKVTEKGKDVELRCDPISGHTALYWYRQSLGQGLEFLIYFQGNSAPDKSGLPSDRFSAERTGGSVSTLTIQRTQQEDSAVYLCASSPLRRQNLYEQYFGPGTRLTVT.

The table lists this clonotype with many counts. CDR3 bases: TGCGCCAGCAGCCAAGCCTTGACAGATACGCAGTATTTT. Translating gives CASSQALTDTQYF. The chain has TRBV4-3 and TRBJ2-3, with no clear D. Germline V gene sequence: CDR1 LGHNA, CDR2 YSLEER. The V end lost 1 base, the J end lost 3 bases, and 5 bases lay between the germline ends. The CDR3 extends over 13 amino acids.

This clonotype turned up a few times. The DNA of the CDR3 is TGCGCCAGCAGCTTGGCCCGGGGCACGGACGGCTACACCTTC. It yields the protein CASSLARGTDGYTF. The rearrangement links TRBV5-1 to TRBJ1-2; a possible D gene is TRBD1 (5 bases). V lost 0 bases, J lost 8 bases, and 14 bases lay in between. The V gene's germline CDR1 is SGHRS and CDR2 YFSETQ. This CDR3 contains 14 residues. The entire variable domain, with the rest obtained from reference TRBV5-1 and TRBJ1-2, is as follows: KAGVTQTPRYLIKTRGQQVTLSCSPISGHRSVSWYQQTPGQGLQFLFEYFSETQRNKGNFPGRFSGRQFSNSRSEMNVSTLELGDSALYLCASSLARGTDGYTFGSGTRLTVV.

This clonotype turned up a few times. This chain joins TRBV15 and TRBJ2-3, with no clear D. Germline loops: CDR1 LNHNV, CDR2 YYDKDF (reference sequence). V lost 3 bases to trimming and J lost 3 bases, with 19 bases between them. The CDR3 extends over 17 amino acids. DNA of the CDR3: TGTGCCACCAGCAGGCCTCCGACGACCCGCTCGACAGATACGCAGTATTTT. This translates into CATSRPPTTRSTDTQYF.

This clonotype was seen many times. The gene calls are TRBV4-3 and TRBJ2-6; D is unresolved. In germline, CDR1 is LGHNA, CDR2 YSLEER. Between the trimmed V and J ends, which lost 0 bases and 2 bases, there was a span of 5 bases. This CDR3 is 15 amino acids long. The CDR3 bases are TGCGCCAGCAGCCAAGAAAGGGCTGGGGCCAACGTCCTGACTTTC. This encodes CASSQERAGANVLTF.